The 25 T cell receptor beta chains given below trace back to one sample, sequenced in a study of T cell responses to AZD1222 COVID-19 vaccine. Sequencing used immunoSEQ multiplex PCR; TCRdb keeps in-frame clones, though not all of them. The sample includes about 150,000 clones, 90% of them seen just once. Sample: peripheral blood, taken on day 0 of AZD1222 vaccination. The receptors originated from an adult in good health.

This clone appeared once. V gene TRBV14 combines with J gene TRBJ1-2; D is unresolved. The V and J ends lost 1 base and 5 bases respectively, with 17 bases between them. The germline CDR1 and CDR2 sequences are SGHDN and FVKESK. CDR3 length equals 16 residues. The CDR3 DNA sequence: TGTGCCAGCAGCCAAGCACCGGGTTTCTTTTCTTATGGCTACACCTTC. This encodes CASSQAPGFFSYGYTF.

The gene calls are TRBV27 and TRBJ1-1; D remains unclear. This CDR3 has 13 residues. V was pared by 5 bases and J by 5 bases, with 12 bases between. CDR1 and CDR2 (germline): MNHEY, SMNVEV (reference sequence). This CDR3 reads CASSPLARTEAFF. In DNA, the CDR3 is TGTGCCAGCAGTCCCCTCGCGCGGACTGAAGCTTTCTTT.

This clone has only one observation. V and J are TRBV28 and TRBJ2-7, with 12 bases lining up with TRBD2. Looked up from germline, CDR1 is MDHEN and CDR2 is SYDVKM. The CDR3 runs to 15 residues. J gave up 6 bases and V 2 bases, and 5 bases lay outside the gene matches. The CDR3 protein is CASSLGLAGTSEQYF. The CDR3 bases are TGTGCCAGCAGTTTAGGACTAGCGGGAACCAGCGAGCAGTACTTC.

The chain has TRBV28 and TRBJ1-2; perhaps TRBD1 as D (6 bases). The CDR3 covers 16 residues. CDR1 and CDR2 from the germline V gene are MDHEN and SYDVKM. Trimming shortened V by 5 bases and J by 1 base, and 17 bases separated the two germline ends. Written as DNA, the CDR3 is TGTGCCAGCAGTGAAATTAACAGGGCCCTTAACTATGGCTACACCTTC. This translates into CASSEINRALNYGYTF.

For the CDR3, the DNA is TGTGCCAGCCCTACGTTCATTCGGTCACCCCTCCACTTT. Its translation: CASPTFIRSPLHF. V usage is TRBV5-8 and J usage is TRBJ1-6; D is undetermined. Deletions cut 7 bases from V and 10 bases from J, with 15 bases between. This CDR3 has 13 amino acids. Looked up from germline, CDR1 is SGHTS and CDR2 is YDEGEE.

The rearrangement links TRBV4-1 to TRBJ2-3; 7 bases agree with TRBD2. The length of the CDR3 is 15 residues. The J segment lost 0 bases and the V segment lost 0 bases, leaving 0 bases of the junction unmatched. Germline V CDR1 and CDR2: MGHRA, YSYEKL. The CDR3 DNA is TGCGCCAGCAGCCAAGATAGCGGGAGCACAGATACGCAGTATTTT. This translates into CASSQDSGSTDTQYF.

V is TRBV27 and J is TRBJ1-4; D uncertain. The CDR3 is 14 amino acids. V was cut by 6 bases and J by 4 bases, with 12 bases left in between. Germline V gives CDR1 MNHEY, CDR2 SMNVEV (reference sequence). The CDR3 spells CASSSPGINEKLFF. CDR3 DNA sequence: TGTGCCAGCAGCTCGCCGGGGATTAATGAAAAACTGTTTTTT.

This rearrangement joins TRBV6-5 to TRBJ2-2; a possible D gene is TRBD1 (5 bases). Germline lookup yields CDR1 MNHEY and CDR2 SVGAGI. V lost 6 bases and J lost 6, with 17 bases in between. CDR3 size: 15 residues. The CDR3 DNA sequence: TGTGCCAGCAGCGGTCGGCAGGGTAGTGCCGGGGAGCTGTTTTTT. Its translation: CASSGRQGSAGELFF.

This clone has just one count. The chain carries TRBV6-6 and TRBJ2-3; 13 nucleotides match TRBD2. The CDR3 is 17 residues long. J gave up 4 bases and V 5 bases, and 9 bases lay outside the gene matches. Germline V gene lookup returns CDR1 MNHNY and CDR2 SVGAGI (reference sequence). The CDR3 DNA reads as TGTGCCAGCAGTCAACCACTAGCGGGAGGGCCGTCAGATACGCAGTATTTT. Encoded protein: CASSQPLAGGPSDTQYF.

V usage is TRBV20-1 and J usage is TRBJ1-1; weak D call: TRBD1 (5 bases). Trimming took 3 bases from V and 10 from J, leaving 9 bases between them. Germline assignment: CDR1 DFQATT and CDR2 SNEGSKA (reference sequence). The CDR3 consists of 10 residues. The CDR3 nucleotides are TGCAGTGCTAGGCCGGGGGTAGCTTTCTTT. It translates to CSARPGVAFF.

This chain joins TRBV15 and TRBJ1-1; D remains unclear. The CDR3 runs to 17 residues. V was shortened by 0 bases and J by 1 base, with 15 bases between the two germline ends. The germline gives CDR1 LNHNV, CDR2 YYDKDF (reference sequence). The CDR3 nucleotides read TGTGCCACCAGCAGAGATAACCTCGGACCGAAGAACACTGAAGCTTTCTTT. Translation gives CATSRDNLGPKNTEAFF. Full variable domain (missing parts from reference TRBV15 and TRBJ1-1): DAMVIQNPRYQVTQFGKPVTLSCSQTLNHNVMYWYQQKSSQAPKLLFHYYDKDFNNEADTPDNFQSRRPNTSFCFLDIRSPGLGDTAMYLCATSRDNLGPKNTEAFFGQGTRLTVV.

In nucleotides, the CDR3 is TGTGCCAGCAGCGTACCCGGAAAGGGACTAGCGGGAGAACAAGGAGACGGTGGAGAGACCCAGTACTTC. It yields the protein CASSVPGKGLAGEQGDGGETQYF. V is TRBV9 and J is TRBJ2-5; 14 positions agree with TRBD2. The CDR3 contains 23 residues. The ends lost 1 base at V and 4 bases at J; junction bases unmatched: 24. Germline CDR1 SGDLS, CDR2 YYNGEE.

DNA for the CDR3: TGTGCCAGCAGCTCAGGACAGGGTCAATTCGGTGGCACTGAAGCTTTCTTT. It is translated as CASSSGQGQFGGTEAFF. The chain uses TRBV7-9 and TRBJ1-1; 8 bases are shared with TRBD1. Germline V CDR1 and CDR2: SEHNR, FQNEAQ (reference sequence). After removal of 4 bases from V and 4 bases from J, the junction contained 14 bases not matched to a gene. CDR3 length: 17 residues.

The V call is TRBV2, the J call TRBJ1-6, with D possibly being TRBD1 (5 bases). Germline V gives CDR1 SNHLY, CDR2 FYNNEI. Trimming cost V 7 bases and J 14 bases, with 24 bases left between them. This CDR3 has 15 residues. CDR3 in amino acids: CASKEGAAPVPTLHF. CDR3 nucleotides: TGTGCCAGCAAGGAAGGGGCGGCCCCCGTCCCGACCCTCCACTTT.

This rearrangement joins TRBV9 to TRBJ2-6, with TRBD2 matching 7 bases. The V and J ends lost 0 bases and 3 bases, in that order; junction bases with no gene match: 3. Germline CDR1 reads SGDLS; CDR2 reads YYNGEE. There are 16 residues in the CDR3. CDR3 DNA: TGTGCCAGCAGCGTAGCTACGGGAGGTGGGGCCAACGTCCTGACTTTC. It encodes CASSVATGGGANVLTF.

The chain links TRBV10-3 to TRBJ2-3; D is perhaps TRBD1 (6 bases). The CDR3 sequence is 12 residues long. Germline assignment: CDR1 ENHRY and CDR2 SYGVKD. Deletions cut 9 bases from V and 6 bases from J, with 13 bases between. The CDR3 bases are TGTGCCATAAGCAAGCAGGGGGATACGCAGTATTTT. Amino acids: CAISKQGDTQYF.

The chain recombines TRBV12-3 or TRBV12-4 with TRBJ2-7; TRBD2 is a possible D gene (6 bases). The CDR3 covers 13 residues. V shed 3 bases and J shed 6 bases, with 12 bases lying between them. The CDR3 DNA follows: TGTGCCAGCAGTTTGGGCCAGGGACTCGAGCAGTACTTC. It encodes CASSLGQGLEQYF.

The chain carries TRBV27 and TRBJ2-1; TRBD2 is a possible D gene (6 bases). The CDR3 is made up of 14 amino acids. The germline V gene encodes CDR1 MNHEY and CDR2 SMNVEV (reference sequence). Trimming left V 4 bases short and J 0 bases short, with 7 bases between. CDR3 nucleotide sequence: TGTGCCAGCAGTTGGGACTCCTCCTACAATGAGCAGTTCTTC. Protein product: CASSWDSSYNEQFF.

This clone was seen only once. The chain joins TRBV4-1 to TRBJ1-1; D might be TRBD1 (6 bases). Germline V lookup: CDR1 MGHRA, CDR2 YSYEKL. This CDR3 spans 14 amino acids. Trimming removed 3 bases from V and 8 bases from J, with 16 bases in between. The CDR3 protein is CASSHLQGPKEAFF. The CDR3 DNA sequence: TGCGCCAGCAGCCATCTTCAGGGGCCTAAAGAAGCTTTCTTT.

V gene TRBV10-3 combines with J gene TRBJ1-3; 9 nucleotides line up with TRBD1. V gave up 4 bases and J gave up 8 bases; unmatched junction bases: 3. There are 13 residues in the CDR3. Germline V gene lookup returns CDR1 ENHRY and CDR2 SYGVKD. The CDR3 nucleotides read TGTGCCATCAGTGGGACAGGGGAGGACACCATATATTTT. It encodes CAISGTGEDTIYF.

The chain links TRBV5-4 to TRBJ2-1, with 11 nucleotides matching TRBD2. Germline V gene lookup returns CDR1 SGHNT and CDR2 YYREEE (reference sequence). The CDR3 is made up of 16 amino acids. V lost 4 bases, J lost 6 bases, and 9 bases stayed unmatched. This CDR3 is CASSPPTSGTRNEQFF. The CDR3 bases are TGTGCCAGCAGCCCACCGACTAGCGGGACTCGCAATGAGCAGTTCTTC.

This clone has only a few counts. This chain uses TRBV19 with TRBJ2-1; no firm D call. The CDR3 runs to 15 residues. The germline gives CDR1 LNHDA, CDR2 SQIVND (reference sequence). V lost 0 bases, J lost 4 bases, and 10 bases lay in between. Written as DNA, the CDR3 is TGTGCCAGTAGTATAGATCTATGGGGTTACAATGAGCAGTTCTTC. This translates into CASSIDLWGYNEQFF.

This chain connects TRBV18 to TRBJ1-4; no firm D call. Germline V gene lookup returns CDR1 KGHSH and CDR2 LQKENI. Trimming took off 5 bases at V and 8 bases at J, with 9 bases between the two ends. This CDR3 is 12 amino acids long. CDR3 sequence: CASSNTGEKLFF. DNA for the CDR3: TGTGCCAGCTCAAACACGGGGGAAAAACTGTTTTTT.

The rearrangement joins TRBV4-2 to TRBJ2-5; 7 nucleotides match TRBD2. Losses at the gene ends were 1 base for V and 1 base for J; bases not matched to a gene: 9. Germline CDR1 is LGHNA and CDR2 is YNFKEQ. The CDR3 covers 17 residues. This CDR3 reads CASSQVSSGAAQETQYF. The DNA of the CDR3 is TGTGCCAGCAGCCAAGTTTCGAGCGGGGCCGCCCAAGAGACCCAGTACTTC.

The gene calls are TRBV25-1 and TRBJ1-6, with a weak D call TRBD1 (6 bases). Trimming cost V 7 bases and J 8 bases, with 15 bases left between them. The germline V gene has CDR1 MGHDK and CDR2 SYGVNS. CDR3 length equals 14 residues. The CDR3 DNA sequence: TGTGCCAGCACAAGTAACAGGGAGGATTCACCCCTCCACTTT. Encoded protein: CASTSNREDSPLHF.